These T cell receptor beta chains were read from a single sample in a study of blood T cell repertoires in COVID-19. Sequenced by immunoSEQ multiplex PCR; TCRdb stores in-frame clones only, minus some. The data show approximately 490,000 clones, roughly 90% seen once. Source material: PBMCs or T cells enriched from blood (not recorded which). The receptors come from a woman aged 18-29 years who had recovered from COVID-19. CDR3s include the opening cysteine and the closing phenylalanine or tryptophan. The order of the fields is D gene, J gene, clone size, V gene, CDR3 DNA, CDR3 protein. A D gene is named only where the DNA matches it firmly. Expanded clones get a size class; other rows say once, few or many, or leave the size out.

d_gene: NA
j_gene: TRBJ1-3
abundance: NA
v_gene: TRBV6-5
CDR3nt: TGTGCCAGCAGGGGCTCCTCTGGAAACACCATATATTTT
CDR3aa: CASRGSSGNTIYF

d_gene: TRBD1
j_gene: TRBJ2-7
abundance: NA
v_gene: TRBV19
CDR3nt: TGTGCCAGTAGTAGAAGGACAGGGGAACCCCACGAGCAGTACTTC
CDR3aa: CASSRRTGEPHEQYF

d_gene: TRBD1
j_gene: TRBJ2-1
abundance: NA
v_gene: TRBV5-5
CDR3nt: TGTTGGACCGGGACAGGGCCTTACAATGAGCAGTTCTTC
CDR3aa: CWTGTGPYNEQFF

d_gene: NA
j_gene: TRBJ1-5
abundance: NA
v_gene: TRBV30
CDR3nt: TGTGCCTGGAGTGCCTTCTGGGGCGGTGAGCAGCCCCAGCATTTT
CDR3aa: CAWSAFWGGEQPQHF

d_gene: NA
j_gene: TRBJ1-4
abundance: NA
v_gene: TRBV10-3
CDR3nt: TGTGCCATCAGTGAGGAGGGTAAAAAACTGTTTTTT
CDR3aa: CAISEEGKKLFF

d_gene: NA
j_gene: TRBJ1-1
abundance: few
v_gene: TRBV27
CDR3nt: TGTGCCAGCAGCCCGGGGGGGGGAGTAGATTTCACTGAAGCTTTCTTT
CDR3aa: CASSPGGGVDFTEAFF

d_gene: NA
j_gene: TRBJ2-7
abundance: few
v_gene: TRBV25-1
CDR3nt: TGTGCCAGCAGTGAGGACAGCAAGAGTTACGAGCAGTACTTC
CDR3aa: CASSEDSKSYEQYF

d_gene: NA
j_gene: TRBJ1-2
abundance: NA
v_gene: TRBV19
CDR3nt: TGTGCCAGTAGTATTATAGGGGGGGGCGCCTATGGCTACACCTTC
CDR3aa: CASSIIGGGAYGYTF

d_gene: NA
j_gene: TRBJ1-2
abundance: NA
v_gene: TRBV30
CDR3nt: TGTGCCTGGAGCGCAACAGGGAGTGGCTACACCTTC
CDR3aa: CAWSATGSGYTF

d_gene: NA
j_gene: TRBJ1-2
abundance: NA
v_gene: TRBV4-1
CDR3nt: TGCGCCAGCAGCCAAGGGCCAGGGTTTGACCCGAATGGCTACACCTTC
CDR3aa: CASSQGPGFDPNGYTF

d_gene: NA
j_gene: TRBJ1-1
abundance: NA
v_gene: TRBV7-9
CDR3nt: TGTGCCAGCAGCTTAGGTTTGTTGAGGGTGGCTTTCTTT
CDR3aa: CASSLGLLRVAFF

d_gene: NA
j_gene: TRBJ2-5
abundance: NA
v_gene: TRBV19
CDR3nt: TGTGCCAGTAGCTTTACCCCGGGGACCCAGTACTTC
CDR3aa: CASSFTPGTQYF

d_gene: TRBD2
j_gene: TRBJ2-7
abundance: NA
v_gene: TRBV5-1
CDR3nt: TGCGCCAGCAGCTTTACTAGCGCTACCGCCTACGAGCAGTACTTC
CDR3aa: CASSFTSATAYEQYF

d_gene: TRBD1
j_gene: TRBJ1-5
abundance: NA
v_gene: TRBV4-1
CDR3nt: TGCGCCAGCAGCCACGGGACCGGGACAGGTTATCAGCCCCAGCATTTT
CDR3aa: CASSHGTGTGYQPQHF

d_gene: NA
j_gene: TRBJ2-7
abundance: once
v_gene: TRBV28
CDR3nt: TGTGCCAGCAGCCTCTCCGGGGGAAGCTCCTACGAGCAGTACTTC
CDR3aa: CASSLSGGSSYEQYF

d_gene: NA
j_gene: TRBJ1-1
abundance: NA
v_gene: TRBV19
CDR3nt: TGTGCCAGTAGTTTCGCCCCGAGGGAAACTGAAGCTTTCTTT
CDR3aa: CASSFAPRETEAFF

d_gene: NA
j_gene: TRBJ1-4
abundance: NA
v_gene: TRBV6-1
CDR3nt: TGTGCCAGCAGTGATTATACGGCTAGTGAAAAACTGTTTTTT
CDR3aa: CASSDYTASEKLFF

d_gene: TRBD1
j_gene: TRBJ1-4
abundance: once
v_gene: TRBV2
CDR3nt: TGTGCCAGCAGTGAGGAACAGGGGGCGTGGGAAAAACTGTTTTTT
CDR3aa: CASSEEQGAWEKLFF

d_gene: TRBD1
j_gene: TRBJ2-5
abundance: NA
v_gene: TRBV5-1
CDR3nt: TGCGCCAGCAGGCGGACAGGGGCTGGAGAGACCCAGTACTTC
CDR3aa: CASRRTGAGETQYF

d_gene: TRBD1
j_gene: TRBJ2-1
abundance: NA
v_gene: TRBV11-3
CDR3nt: TGTGCCAGCAGCTTGGGCCGGACAGGGCTTGATGAAGAGCAGTTCTTC
CDR3aa: CASSLGRTGLDEEQFF

d_gene: NA
j_gene: TRBJ1-1
abundance: NA
v_gene: TRBV24-1
CDR3nt: TGTGCCACCATGGGCAGGGGTGGGACTGAAGCTTTCTTT
CDR3aa: CATMGRGGTEAFF

d_gene: TRBD2
j_gene: TRBJ2-2
abundance: NA
v_gene: TRBV28
CDR3nt: TGTGCCAGCAGTTTTACCCGGAGCGGGGGGGCGAAGACCGGGGAGCTGTTTTTT
CDR3aa: CASSFTRSGGAKTGELFF

d_gene: TRBD1
j_gene: TRBJ1-4
abundance: NA
v_gene: TRBV29-1
CDR3nt: TGCAGCGTTTTACTGGGACAGGGCGTGCCGATTTTT
CDR3aa: CSVLLGQGVPIF

d_gene: NA
j_gene: TRBJ2-3
abundance: NA
v_gene: TRBV5-1
CDR3nt: TGCGCCAGCAGCTCTCTTGAGATTGAGGCAGATACGCAGTATTTT
CDR3aa: CASSSLEIEADTQYF

d_gene: TRBD1
j_gene: TRBJ1-5
abundance: once
v_gene: TRBV10-2
CDR3nt: TGCGCCAGCAGTGAGTCGGGTCAGGGGGCGAGCAATCAGCCCCAGCATTTT
CDR3aa: CASSESGQGASNQPQHF

d_gene: NA
j_gene: TRBJ1-2
abundance: once
v_gene: TRBV9
CDR3nt: TGTGCCAGCAGCCCTGACGGAACGCGGGGCTACACCTTC
CDR3aa: CASSPDGTRGYTF

d_gene: NA
j_gene: TRBJ2-7
abundance: NA
v_gene: TRBV7-2
CDR3nt: TGTGCCAGCAGCTCTCCAGGGGACGGATCTTACGAGCAGTACTTC
CDR3aa: CASSSPGDGSYEQYF

d_gene: NA
j_gene: TRBJ1-1
abundance: NA
v_gene: TRBV11-1
CDR3nt: TGTGCCAGCAGCTTAGTAGGGGCCGCTGAAGCTTTCTTT
CDR3aa: CASSLVGAAEAFF

d_gene: TRBD2
j_gene: TRBJ2-3
abundance: NA
v_gene: TRBV14
CDR3nt: TGTGCCAGCAGCCCGCTAGCGGGGGAAGGCACGCAGTATTTT
CDR3aa: CASSPLAGEGTQYF

d_gene: NA
j_gene: TRBJ1-2
abundance: NA
v_gene: TRBV24-1
CDR3nt: TGTGCCACGGACATTTCTAACTATGGCTACACCTTC
CDR3aa: CATDISNYGYTF

d_gene: NA
j_gene: TRBJ1-3
abundance: NA
v_gene: TRBV7-9
CDR3nt: TGTGCCAGCAGCTTCCAGGGAACCTTTGGAAACACCATATATTTT
CDR3aa: CASSFQGTFGNTIYF

d_gene: TRBD1
j_gene: TRBJ1-3
abundance: NA
v_gene: TRBV5-1
CDR3nt: TGCGCCAGCAGCTTGCATGGTACAGGGGCCGATGGAAACACCATATATTTT
CDR3aa: CASSLHGTGADGNTIYF

d_gene: NA
j_gene: TRBJ1-2
abundance: once
v_gene: TRBV5-1
CDR3nt: TGCGCCAGCAGGGAATCAGGAGGCTACACCTTC
CDR3aa: CASRESGGYTF

d_gene: NA
j_gene: TRBJ1-1
abundance: NA
v_gene: TRBV6-5
CDR3nt: TGTGCCAGCCTGCGGGGAGGTGGAAACACTGAAGCTTTCTTT
CDR3aa: CASLRGGGNTEAFF

d_gene: NA
j_gene: TRBJ1-2
abundance: few
v_gene: TRBV7-2
CDR3nt: TGTGCCAGCAGCTTAGGACCCGAGGGAGGCTACACCTTC
CDR3aa: CASSLGPEGGYTF

d_gene: TRBD1
j_gene: TRBJ2-2
abundance: NA
v_gene: TRBV25-1
CDR3nt: TGTGCCAGCAGTGAAACAGGGGTTCCAGGGAAGACCGGGGAGCTGTTTTTT
CDR3aa: CASSETGVPGKTGELFF

d_gene: NA
j_gene: TRBJ1-1
abundance: NA
v_gene: TRBV5-4
CDR3nt: TGTGCCAGCAGCTCAGAACAGATAATGAACACTGAAGCTTTCTTT
CDR3aa: CASSSEQIMNTEAFF

d_gene: NA
j_gene: TRBJ1-5
abundance: NA
v_gene: TRBV2
CDR3nt: TGTGCCAGCAGGGGACATAGCAATCAGCCCCAGCATTTT
CDR3aa: CASRGHSNQPQHF

d_gene: NA
j_gene: TRBJ1-4
abundance: NA
v_gene: TRBV11-2
CDR3nt: TGTGCCAGCAGCCCATGGGCACTTAATGAAAAACTGTTTTTT
CDR3aa: CASSPWALNEKLFF

d_gene: NA
j_gene: TRBJ1-2
abundance: NA
v_gene: TRBV7-8
CDR3nt: TGTGCCAGCAGCTTAGCGCTTAGAGGGACACGAGACGGCTACACCTTC
CDR3aa: CASSLALRGTRDGYTF

d_gene: NA
j_gene: TRBJ1-2
abundance: NA
v_gene: TRBV7-2
CDR3nt: TGTGCCAGCAGCTTAGGGTTGGGCACGTCCCAGGGTGGCTACACCTTC
CDR3aa: CASSLGLGTSQGGYTF

d_gene: TRBD1
j_gene: TRBJ2-1
abundance: NA
v_gene: TRBV5-1
CDR3nt: TGCGCCAGCAGTCACCGGGACAGTGGAGTCGCAGGGAACAATGAGCAGTTCTTC
CDR3aa: CASSHRDSGVAGNNEQFF

d_gene: TRBD2
j_gene: TRBJ2-1
abundance: NA
v_gene: TRBV12-5
CDR3nt: TGTGCTAGTGGTTTGATGCTAGCGGGGGGCACCCAGTTCTTC
CDR3aa: CASGLMLAGGTQFF

d_gene: TRBD2
j_gene: TRBJ2-7
abundance: once
v_gene: TRBV5-1
CDR3nt: TGCGCCAGCAGCTTAGGTAATAGCGGGGACGAGCAGTACTTC
CDR3aa: CASSLGNSGDEQYF

d_gene: TRBD1
j_gene: TRBJ1-2
abundance: NA
v_gene: TRBV6-5
CDR3nt: TGTGCCAGCAGTACTGACAGGGACTATGGCTACACCTTC
CDR3aa: CASSTDRDYGYTF

d_gene: NA
j_gene: TRBJ1-4
abundance: NA
v_gene: TRBV18
CDR3nt: TGTGCCAGCTCACCAAGACTAAATGAAAAACTGTTTTTT
CDR3aa: CASSPRLNEKLFF

d_gene: NA
j_gene: TRBJ1-5
abundance: once
v_gene: TRBV18
CDR3nt: TGTGCCAGCTCAGAACAGAGAAGCAATCAGCCCCAGCATTTT
CDR3aa: CASSEQRSNQPQHF